The rows below give T cell receptor beta chains drawn from one sample of a study of blood T cell repertoires in COVID-19. The method was immunoSEQ multiplex PCR; TCRdb's version includes in-frame clones alone and lacks a portion of them. Of 150,000 to 250,000 clones listed, 80% to 90% were seen once; the top ten hold 12%. Specimen: PBMCs or T cells enriched from blood (not recorded which). Receptors were obtained from a man aged 40-50 years who had recovered from COVID-19. CDR3s include the opening cysteine and the closing phenylalanine or tryptophan. The order of the fields is D gene, clone size, V gene, J gene, CDR3 protein, CDR3 DNA. D genes are given only for firm matches. The listing skips clone size in some rows; elsewhere it reads once, few, many or a size class.

NA	NA	TRBV27	TRBJ1-2	CASSFTLQRGGYTF	TGTGCCAGCAGTTTCACGCTACAGCGGGGTGGCTACACCTTC
TRBD2	NA	TRBV7-9	TRBJ2-5	CASSKGLADSETQYF	TGTGCCAGCAGCAAGGGACTAGCGGACTCAGAGACCCAGTACTTC
TRBD2	NA	TRBV7-2	TRBJ2-3	CASSLPTSEDTQYF	TGTGCCAGCAGCTTACCGACTAGCGAAGATACGCAGTATTTT
TRBD2	once	TRBV3-1/TRBV3-2	TRBJ2-3	CASSQQAGGWDTQYF	TGTGCCAGCAGCCAGCAAGCGGGAGGGTGGGATACGCAGTATTTT
NA	NA	TRBV29-1	TRBJ2-5	CSVEDWQTKYQETQYF	TGCAGCGTTGAAGACTGGCAGACAAAGTACCAAGAGACCCAGTACTTC
NA	NA	TRBV21-1	TRBJ2-7	CASSRKLTGEGEQYF	TGTGCCAGCAGCCGAAAACTCACAGGGGAAGGCGAGCAGTACTTC
NA	NA	TRBV11-1	TRBJ2-3	CASSLGLQDTQYF	TGTGCCAGCAGCTTGGGACTCCAAGATACGCAGTATTTT
NA	NA	TRBV3-1/TRBV3-2	TRBJ1-5	CASSQIQGMGNQPQHF	TGTGCCAGCAGCCAAATTCAGGGTATGGGCAATCAGCCCCAGCATTTT
NA	NA	TRBV10-3	TRBJ2-3	CAISGQEDPTDTQYF	TGTGCCATCAGTGGACAGGAAGACCCCACAGATACGCAGTATTTT
NA	few	TRBV4-3	TRBJ1-1	CASSQDEWAGNTEAFF	TGCGCCAGCAGCCAAGATGAGTGGGCAGGGAACACTGAAGCTTTCTTT
TRBD1	NA	TRBV9	TRBJ2-7	CASSVGGQGFNEQYF	TGTGCCAGCAGCGTTGGGGGACAGGGTTTTAACGAGCAGTACTTC
NA	NA	TRBV5-5	TRBJ1-5	CASSWVGDSNQPQHF	TGTGCCAGCAGCTGGGTAGGGGATAGCAATCAGCCCCAGCATTTT
NA	NA	TRBV19	TRBJ1-1	CASRDWGEPEAFF	TGTGCCAGTAGGGATTGGGGGGAACCTGAAGCTTTCTTT
NA	NA	TRBV3-1/TRBV3-2	TRBJ1-1	CASSQSGGEAFF	TGTGCCAGCAGCCAATCGGGAGGTGAAGCTTTCTTT
TRBD2	NA	TRBV27	TRBJ2-2	CATGPIGVSGRDTGELFF	TGTGCCACCGGGCCCATCGGGGTTAGCGGGAGGGACACCGGGGAGCTGTTTTTT
TRBD1	NA	TRBV5-6	TRBJ1-3	CASSFDRVSGNTIYF	TGTGCCAGCAGCTTTGACAGGGTGTCGGGAAACACCATATATTTT
NA	NA	TRBV28	TRBJ2-4	CASSTLPSGNIQYF	TGTGCCAGCAGTACCCTCCCGTCGGGGAACATTCAGTACTTC
NA	NA	TRBV7-2	TRBJ2-2	CASSPGREAANTGELFF	TGTGCCAGCAGCCCGGGTCGGGAAGCGGCGAACACCGGGGAGCTGTTTTTT
TRBD2	NA	TRBV2	TRBJ2-3	CASSETLGLAAVLDTQYF	TGTGCCAGCAGTGAGACTTTGGGACTAGCGGCTGTTTTGGATACGCAGTATTTT
NA	few	TRBV6-1	TRBJ1-5	CASSEMPGNNQPQHF	TGTGCCAGCAGTGAAATGCCAGGGAACAATCAGCCCCAGCATTTT
NA	NA	TRBV9	TRBJ2-1	CASSVRGPPYNEQFF	TGTGCCAGCAGCGTGCGCGGGCCACCCTACAATGAGCAGTTCTTC
TRBD1	NA	TRBV7-9	TRBJ1-3	CASSPSTGFFTIYF	TGTGCCAGCAGCCCCTCGACAGGGTTTTTCACCATATATTTT
NA	NA	TRBV5-5	TRBJ1-1	CASSWFGGNTEAFF	TGTGCCAGCAGTTGGTTTGGGGGCAACACTGAAGCTTTCTTT
TRBD1	NA	TRBV18	TRBJ1-5	CASRGQLDQPQHF	TGTGCCAGCAGGGGACAGCTTGATCAGCCCCAGCATTTT
TRBD2	NA	TRBV7-6	TRBJ2-5	CASSLGGRARETQYF	TGTGCCAGCAGCCTTGGCGGGAGGGCCAGAGAGACCCAGTACTTC
NA	many	TRBV6-5	TRBJ1-2	CASSYSMNSYNYGYTF	TGTGCCAGCAGTTACTCGATGAACAGCTACAACTATGGCTACACCTTC
NA	NA	TRBV6-1	TRBJ2-1	CASTEDSSSYNEQFF	TGTGCCAGCACCGAAGACAGCAGCTCCTACAATGAGCAGTTCTTC
NA	few	TRBV18	TRBJ1-2	CASSPDKDYGYTF	TGTGCCAGCTCCCCCGACAAAGACTATGGCTACACCTTC
NA	NA	TRBV7-3	TRBJ2-3	CASSLVRDTQYF	TGTGCCAGCAGCTTAGTCCGAGATACGCAGTATTTT
NA	NA	TRBV5-6	TRBJ2-2	CASSLADKQPGELFF	TGTGCCAGCAGCTTGGCGGACAAGCAACCCGGGGAGCTGTTTTTT
TRBD1	NA	TRBV24-1	TRBJ1-2	CATSDPGTGGVYGYTF	TGTGCCACCAGTGACCCCGGGACAGGGGGCGTCTATGGCTACACCTTC